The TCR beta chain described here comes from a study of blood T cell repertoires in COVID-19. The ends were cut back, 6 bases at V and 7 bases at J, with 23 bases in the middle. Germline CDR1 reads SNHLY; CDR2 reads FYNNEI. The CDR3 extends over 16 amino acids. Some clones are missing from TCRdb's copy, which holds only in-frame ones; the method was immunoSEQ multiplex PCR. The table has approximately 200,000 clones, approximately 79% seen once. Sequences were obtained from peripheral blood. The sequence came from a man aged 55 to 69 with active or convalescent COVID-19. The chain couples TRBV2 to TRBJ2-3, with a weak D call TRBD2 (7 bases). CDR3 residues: CASSSEGRGGPNTQYF. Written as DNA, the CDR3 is TGTGCCAGCAGCTCCGAAGGAAGGGGGGGCCCTAATACGCAGTATTTT.